These 28 T cell receptor beta chains came from one sample sequenced in a study of early T cells in non-severe SARS-CoV-2 infection. MiXCR was run by TCRdb on the 5' RACE reads, yielding one entry per CDR3 protein. Found here are around 57,000 distinct CDR3 sequences, 12% of them singletons; the top ten hold roughly 4.5%. Sequences were obtained from whole blood. The receptor set was obtained from an adult who was a healthcare worker with PCR-confirmed SARS-CoV-2 infection or an uninfected control (not recorded which).

This clonotype was counted between two and nine times. This chain's CDR3 is CASSEADEQFF. The CDR3 bases are TGTGCCAGCAGTGAAGCTGATGAGCAGTTCTTC. V usage is TRBV2 and J usage is TRBJ2-1; D gene uncertain. Germline CDR1 reads SNHLY; CDR2 reads FYNNEI. The CDR3 totals 11 residues. V was trimmed by 0 bases and J by 8 bases, leaving 2 bases between them.

The table lists this clonotype with a few counts. The V call is TRBV19, the J call TRBJ2-6; maybe TRBD1 (5 bases). This CDR3 spans 14 amino acids. Per the germline V gene, CDR1 is LNHDA and CDR2 is SQIVND (reference sequence). V dropped 10 bases and J dropped 0 bases, with 10 bases sitting between them. The chain's CDR3 is CATQETSGANVLTF. CDR3 DNA sequence: TGTGCCACACAGGAAACCTCTGGGGCCAACGTCCTGACTTTC. The full variable domain, completed using reference TRBV19 and TRBJ2-6, is DGGITQSPKYLFRKEGQNVTLSCEQNLNHDAMYWYRQDPGQGLRLIYYSQIVNDFQKGDIAEGYSVSREKKESFPLTVTSAQKNPTAFYLCATQETSGANVLTFGAGSRLTVL.

This clonotype was seen ten or more times. The CDR3 coding sequence is TGCAGCGTGAGGCACGGGGCAGGGGTTAGGACTGAAGCTTTCTTT. This codes for CSVRHGAGVRTEAFF. The rearrangement uses TRBV29-1 and TRBJ1-1; tentatively, D is TRBD1 (6 bases). Trimming took off 6 bases at V and 5 bases at J, with 22 bases between the two ends. The germline CDR1 and CDR2 sequences are SQVTM and ANQGSEA. The CDR3 is 15 residues long.

The rearrangement uses TRBV7-9 and TRBJ1-6, with D hard to call. The germline gives CDR1 SEHNR, CDR2 FQNEAQ (reference sequence). The CDR3 contains 12 residues. With 6 bases removed from V and 8 bases from J, the gap between germline ends came to 8 bases. The CDR3: CASSVLHSPLHF. CDR3 coding DNA: TGTGCCAGCAGTGTACTCCATTCACCCCTCCACTTT.

This clonotype has a handful of counts. V and J are TRBV7-2 and TRBJ2-1; D might be TRBD2 (7 bases). The CDR3 is 15 residues long. Germline lookup yields CDR1 SGHTA and CDR2 FQGNSA. V was cut by 1 base and J by 7 bases, with 14 bases left in between. The CDR3, as DNA: TGTGCCAGCAGCTTAGTGGGGGGGCGGGAGAATGAGCAGTTCTTC. Its protein is CASSLVGGRENEQFF.

This clonotype was seen a few times. The chain links TRBV12-3 or TRBV12-4 to TRBJ2-3; 11 positions agree with TRBD2. Trimming took 1 base from V and 14 from J; bases not matched to a gene: 8. The CDR3 is 14 amino acids. CDR3 region: CASSLGLAGSYSYF. CDR3 bases: TGTGCCAGCAGTTTAGGACTAGCGGGAAGTTACTCGTATTTT.

This clonotype occurred a few times. The chain carries TRBV6-1 and TRBJ1-1, with 8 bases fitting TRBD1. Germline-derived CDR1 and CDR2 are MNHNS and SASEGT. There are 14 residues in the CDR3. V gave up 6 bases and J gave up 0 bases; unmatched junction bases: 3. The CDR3 protein is CASSTGQVNTEAFF. DNA for the CDR3: TGTGCCAGCAGCACGGGACAGGTGAACACTGAAGCTTTCTTT.

Ten or more counts support this clonotype. The chain employs TRBV7-6 and TRBJ2-3; no clear D. The CDR3 totals 13 residues. CDR1 SGHVS and CDR2 FNYEAQ come from the germline V gene. The V end lost 5 bases, the J end lost 5 bases, and 11 bases lay between the germline ends. The CDR3 DNA follows: TGTGCCAGCAGCGCAAGTGGTGGAGATACGCAGTATTTT. Its protein is CASSASGGDTQYF.

This clonotype was counted at least ten times. The genes are TRBV4-3 and TRBJ1-5; no reliable D call. Between the trimmed V and J ends, which lost 0 bases and 2 bases, there was a span of 8 bases. Germline lookup yields CDR1 LGHNA and CDR2 YSLEER. The CDR3 runs 15 residues. The CDR3 loop is CASSQEAHRNQPQHF. For the CDR3, the DNA is TGCGCCAGCAGCCAAGAGGCGCACCGCAATCAGCCCCAGCATTTT.

This clonotype was counted once. The chain carries TRBV28 and TRBJ2-7; no clear D gene. CDR3 size: 12 residues. Germline CDR1 is MDHEN and CDR2 is SYDVKM. V lost 5 bases and J lost 3, with 8 bases in between. The CDR3 region is CASSLTNYEQYF. Written as DNA, the CDR3 is TGTGCCAGCAGTCTTACTAACTACGAGCAGTACTTC.

This clonotype was seen at least ten times. The gene calls are TRBV10-2 and TRBJ2-1, with TRBD2 matching over 8 bases. V was pared by 5 bases and J by 7 bases, with 4 bases of the junction left unmatched. This CDR3 region has 13 residues. Per germline, CDR1 WSHSY and CDR2 SAAADI. This chain's CDR3 is CASSSSGFNEQFF. The CDR3 DNA follows: TGCGCCAGCAGTTCTAGCGGGTTTAATGAGCAGTTCTTC.

This clonotype was seen a handful of times. This chain links TRBV28 with TRBJ1-1; maybe TRBD1 (6 bases). The CDR3 has 13 amino acids. CDR1 and CDR2 from the germline V gene are MDHEN and SYDVKM. V was cut by 8 bases and J by 0 bases, with 10 bases left in between. The CDR3 is CASHRVMNTEAFF. As DNA, the CDR3 is TGTGCCAGCCACAGGGTAATGAACACTGAAGCTTTCTTT.

This clonotype was seen repeatedly, ten times or more. The CDR3 DNA follows: TGCAGTGCTAGATCGGCAGGGGTGAACACTGAAGCTTTCTTT. This codes for CSARSAGVNTEAFF. V and J are TRBV20-1 and TRBJ1-1; D is possibly TRBD1 (6 bases). Germline V CDR1 and CDR2: DFQATT, SNEGSKA (reference sequence). V dropped 2 bases and J dropped 0 bases, with 10 bases sitting between them. CDR3 length: 14 residues.

Only a few counts were recorded for this clonotype. The V and J genes are TRBV28 and TRBJ2-3; 11 bases are shared with TRBD2. Germline CDR1 reads MDHEN; CDR2 reads SYDVKM. The junction had 6 bases not matched to a gene; V was cut back by 4 bases and J by 3 bases. CDR3 size: 16 residues. CDR3 coding DNA: TGTGCCAGCAGTTCAGGGGGGACTAGCGGAACAGATACGCAGTATTTT. Residues: CASSSGGTSGTDTQYF.

The chain recombines TRBV5-1 with TRBJ2-1, with 8 bases fitting TRBD1. Trimming at V came to 4 bases and at J to 2 bases, leaving 5 bases not matched to a gene. This CDR3 is built from 15 residues. CDR1 and CDR2 (germline): SGHRS, YFSETQ. CDR3 amino acids: CASSRDRLTYNEQFF. CDR3 nucleotide sequence: TGCGCCAGCAGCCGGGACAGGTTAACCTACAATGAGCAGTTCTTC. Supplemented by reference TRBV5-1 and TRBJ2-1, the full variable domain reads KAGVTQTPRYLIKTRGQQVTLSCSPISGHRSVSWYQQTPGQGLQFLFEYFSETQRNKGNFPGRFSGRQFSNSRSEMNVSTLELGDSALYLCASSRDRLTYNEQFFGPGTRLTVL.

CDR3: CASSPWENYGYTF. CDR3 DNA: TGTGCCAGCAGCCCGTGGGAGAACTATGGCTACACCTTC. V usage is TRBV11-2 and J usage is TRBJ1-2; D not certain. CDR1 is SGHAT and CDR2 is FQNNGV in the germline V gene. The V and J ends lost 5 bases and 2 bases respectively, with 9 bases between them. The CDR3 is 13 amino acids.

The chain joins TRBV28 to TRBJ1-1; possible D gene TRBD1, 5 bases. Germline values: CDR1 MDHEN, CDR2 SYDVKM. The CDR3 spans 14 residues. Trimming took off 5 bases at V and 3 bases at J, with 13 bases between the two ends. CDR3 residues: CASSPLPGDTEAFF. DNA for the CDR3: TGTGCCAGCAGTCCCCTGCCGGGGGACACTGAAGCTTTCTTT.

The chain joins TRBV12-3 or TRBV12-4 to TRBJ2-2; D is undetermined. CDR3 length: 15 amino acids. V lost 6 bases, J lost 6 bases, and 17 bases lay in between. CDR3: CASRFGQERAGELFF. The CDR3 bases are TGTGCCAGCAGGTTCGGGCAGGAGAGAGCCGGGGAGCTGTTTTTT.

This clonotype was counted between two and nine times. This chain connects TRBV29-1 to TRBJ2-1, with 10 bases lining up with TRBD1. The CDR3 extends over 14 amino acids. V lost 6 bases and J lost 3; bases outside the gene matches: 5. The germline CDR1 and CDR2 sequences are SQVTM and ANQGSEA. CDR3 bases: TGCAGCGTCCCGAGGACAGGGGGCTACAATGAGCAGTTCTTC. Encoded protein: CSVPRTGGYNEQFF.

This clonotype was picked up many times. V is TRBV6-6 and J is TRBJ1-4, with TRBD1 matching over 10 bases. The CDR3 length is 20 residues. From germline, CDR1 is MNHNY and CDR2 SVGAGI (reference sequence). With V trimmed by 5 bases and J by 0 bases, 15 bases remained unmatched. The CDR3 loop reads CASSNPMGTGESTTNEKLFF. CDR3 in DNA: TGTGCCAGCAGTAACCCTATGGGGACAGGGGAAAGCACAACTAATGAAAAACTGTTTTTT.

This clonotype occurred a few times. The chain joins TRBV9 to TRBJ1-3, with D unclear. Trimming left V 0 bases short and J 0 bases short, with 10 bases between. CDR1 is SGDLS and CDR2 is YYNGEE in the germline V gene. This CDR3 has 16 amino acids. CDR3 in DNA: TGTGCCAGCAGCGTAGCGAGCAGCTACTCTGGAAACACCATATATTTT. As protein: CASSVASSYSGNTIYF. Together with reference TRBV9 and TRBJ1-3, the CDR3 gives the full variable domain: DSGVTQTPKHLITATGQRVTLRCSPRSGDLSVYWYQQSLDQGLQFLIQYYNGEERAKGNILERFSAQQFPDLHSELNLSSLELGDSALYFCASSVASSYSGNTIYFGEGSWLTVV.

The sample holds a few counts of this clonotype. The J gene is TRBJ2-7, the V gene TRBV20-1, with 9 bases identical to TRBD2. This CDR3 has 14 amino acids. Germline V CDR1 and CDR2: DFQATT, SNEGSKA (reference sequence). After removal of 5 bases from V and 2 bases from J, the junction contained 7 bases not matched to a gene. The CDR3 loop reads CSAGGTSPPYEQYF. The CDR3 coding sequence is TGCAGTGCTGGGGGGACTAGCCCTCCCTACGAGCAGTACTTC.

This clonotype has at least ten counts. The rearrangement joins TRBV11-2 to TRBJ1-2; no reliable D call. Per germline, CDR1 SGHAT and CDR2 FQNNGV. CDR3 length: 13 residues. V lost 4 bases, J lost 7 bases, and 13 bases lay in between. The DNA for the CDR3 is TGTGCCAGCAGCTACACGGACGGGATTGGCTACACCTTC. The encoded protein is CASSYTDGIGYTF. Together with reference TRBV11-2 and TRBJ1-2, the CDR3 gives the full variable domain: EAGVAQSPRYKIIEKRQSVAFWCNPISGHATLYWYQQILGQGPKLLIQFQNNGVVDDSQLPKDRFSAERLKGVDSTLKIQPAKLEDSAVYLCASSYTDGIGYTFGSGTRLTVV.

This clonotype was seen ten or more times. The chain uses TRBV14 and TRBJ2-3; TRBD1 might be the D (5 bases). Germline CDR1 and CDR2: SGHDN and FVKESK. Trimming removed 6 bases from V and 0 bases from J, with 13 bases in between. The CDR3 length is 15 residues. This CDR3 reads CASRPFSGSTDTQYF. The CDR3 DNA follows: TGTGCCAGCAGACCATTTTCAGGGAGCACAGATACGCAGTATTTT.

A word on this clonotype: Just one base apart from a much larger clone, this may be a read error. The J gene is TRBJ2-1, the V gene TRBV7-9; D unresolved. Germline V gene data show CDR1 as SEHNR and CDR2 as FQNEAQ (reference sequence). The CDR3 consists of 11 residues. V dropped 6 bases and J dropped 5 bases, with 5 bases sitting between them. The CDR3 coding sequence is TGTGCCAGCAGTGTAGACAATGAGCAGTTCTTC. Its protein product is CASSVDNEQFF. Looking up the rest from reference TRBV7-9 and TRBJ2-1 gives the full variable domain: DTGVSQNPRHKITKRGQNVTFRCDPISEHNRLYWYRQTLGQGPEFLTYFQNEAQLEKSRLLSDRFSAERPKGSFSTLEIQRTEQGDSAMYLCASSVDNEQFFGPGTRLTVL.

This clonotype was picked up many times. An end of the junction does not agree with germline; a read error may underlie this. The gene calls are TRBV10-1 and TRBJ2-5; no definite D call. The CDR3 loop spans 9 amino acids. The V gene's germline CDR1 is WNHNN and CDR2 SYGVQD (reference sequence). CDR3 DNA: TGCGCCAGCAGTGAGTCTTCTAGATTC. Translating it yields CASSESSRF.

This clonotype was detected ten times or more. The chain carries TRBV7-3 and TRBJ2-6; D is possibly TRBD1 (6 bases). The CDR3 sequence is 18 residues long. Germline V gives CDR1 SGHTA, CDR2 FQGTGA. V dropped 3 bases and J dropped 2 bases, with 17 bases sitting between them. CDR3 loop: CASSFSVPGATGANVLTF. The CDR3 bases are TGTGCCAGCAGCTTCTCCGTCCCAGGGGCTACTGGGGCCAACGTCCTGACTTTC.

The chain uses TRBV20-1 and TRBJ2-1, with 10 bases matching TRBD2. Germline V gives CDR1 DFQATT, CDR2 SNEGSKA (reference sequence). The trim removed 3 bases at V and 8 bases at J, leaving 10 bases unmatched. The CDR3 has 15 residues. In nucleotides, the CDR3 is TGCAGTGCTAGCCGCCCTAGCGGGAGTAGAGATGAGCAGTTCTTC. Its protein product is CSASRPSGSRDEQFF.